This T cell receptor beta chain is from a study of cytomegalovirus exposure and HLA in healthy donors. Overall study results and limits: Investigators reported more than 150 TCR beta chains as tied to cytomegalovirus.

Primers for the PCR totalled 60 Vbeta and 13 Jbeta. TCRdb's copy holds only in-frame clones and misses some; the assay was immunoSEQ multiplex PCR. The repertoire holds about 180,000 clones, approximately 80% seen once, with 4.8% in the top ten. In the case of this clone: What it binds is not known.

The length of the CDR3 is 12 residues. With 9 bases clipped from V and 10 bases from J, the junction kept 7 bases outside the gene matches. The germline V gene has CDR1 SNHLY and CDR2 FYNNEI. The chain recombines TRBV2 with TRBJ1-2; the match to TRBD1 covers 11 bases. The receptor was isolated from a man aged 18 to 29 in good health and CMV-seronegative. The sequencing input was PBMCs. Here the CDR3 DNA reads TGTGCCAGTAGATCCGGACAGGGGGCCTACACCTTC. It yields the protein CASRSGQGAYTF.